This TCR beta chain originates from a study of T cell responses to AZD1222 COVID-19 vaccine. Study-wide results and caveats: An increase in Spike-specific TCR breadth and depth was observed after two AZD1222 doses. Across the whole spike, CD4 TCRs peaked at regions 160-218 and 743-854. Reportedly, nearly half of unique spike TCRs recognized epitopes outside B.1.351/B.1.1.7 mutations.

The protocol was immunoSEQ multiplex PCR, while the TCRdb copy is restricted to in-frame clones and leaves out a portion. This sample has 95,000 to 150,000 clones, with approximately 86% found just once. This CDR3 spans 16 amino acids. V lost 2 bases, J lost 4 bases, and 8 bases stayed unmatched. Germline assignment: CDR1 SGHTA and CDR2 FQGNSA. Comments on this clone: Its antigen is not known.

The sequences come from peripheral blood, collected 28 days after the second AZD1222 dose. V and J are TRBV7-2 and TRBJ1-5; TRBD1 agrees at 7 bases. This sequence was found in an adult who received the AZD1222 COVID-19 vaccine. The DNA for the CDR3 is TGTGCCAGCAGCTTACTCACAGGGGTGGAAAATCAGCCCCAGCATTTT. Protein: CASSLLTGVENQPQHF.